The 17 T cell receptor beta chains below all came from one sample that was sequenced in a study of cytomegalovirus exposure and HLA in healthy donors. Use of 60 Vbeta and 13 Jbeta primers characterized the PCR. Here immunoSEQ multiplex PCR was the method, and the copy in TCRdb shows in-frame clones only, minus some. The sample shows about 200,000 clones, and 0.9% to 1.4% sits with its ten largest clones. Sequencing used PBMCs. The receptors originated from a girl aged 2-10 years in good health and CMV-seropositive.

The J gene is TRBJ2-2, the V gene TRBV9; 9 bases match TRBD1. In germline, CDR1 is SGDLS, CDR2 YYNGEE. This CDR3 spans 17 amino acids. J lost 6 bases, V lost 0 bases, and 9 bases had no gene match. For the CDR3, the DNA is TGTGCCAGCAGCGTAGGTTGGGGGACAGGGAGAGCCGGGGAGCTGTTTTTT. Protein product: CASSVGWGTGRAGELFF.

CDR3 in DNA: TGCAGCGTTGCCCGACAGGATGGCTACACCTTC. This translates into CSVARQDGYTF. V usage is TRBV29-1 and J usage is TRBJ1-2; maybe TRBD1 (6 bases). The CDR3 has 11 residues. Germline-derived CDR1 and CDR2 are SQVTM and ANQGSEA. Trimming stripped 4 bases from V and 6 bases from J, with 9 bases between.

This rearrangement joins TRBV10-2 to TRBJ2-5; TRBD2 aligns across 9 bases. CDR1 WSHSY and CDR2 SAAADI come from the germline V gene. The CDR3 length is 14 residues. V shed 6 bases, J shed 9 bases, and the junction held 11 bases outside the gene matches. In DNA, the CDR3 is TGCGCCAGCAGGACCACAGCGGGAGGATCGTCCCAGTACTTC. This codes for CASRTTAGGSSQYF.

The gene calls are TRBV28 and TRBJ1-2; D perhaps matches TRBD1 (6 bases). CDR1 is MDHEN, CDR2 SYDVKM, per germline. V was clipped by 6 bases and J by 2 bases, with 10 bases between them. This CDR3 contains 13 residues. CDR3 protein: CASRNRENYGYTF. CDR3 coding DNA: TGTGCCAGCAGAAACAGGGAAAACTATGGCTACACCTTC.

This chain joins TRBV28 and TRBJ2-7; maybe TRBD2 (6 bases). V gave up 6 bases and J gave up 2 bases, with 20 bases separating them. The length of the CDR3 is 16 residues. Germline lookup yields CDR1 MDHEN and CDR2 SYDVKM. In DNA form, the CDR3 reads TGTGCCAGCAGCTTAGCTCTAGGTCGGGGGACCTACGAGCAGTACTTC. It is translated as CASSLALGRGTYEQYF.

Remarks on this clone: The junction shows a germline mismatch at one end, possibly a read error. The chain employs TRBV19 and TRBJ1-5; TRBD1 agrees at 8 bases. The CDR3 length is 16 residues. Germline V gene data show CDR1 as LNHDA and CDR2 as SQIVND (reference sequence). CDR3 protein: CASSLGQAGTNRPQHF. Written as DNA, the CDR3 is TGTGCCAGTAGTCTGGGACAGGCCGGAACCAATCGGCCCCAGCATTTT. Supplemented by reference TRBV19 and TRBJ1-5, the full variable domain reads DGGITQSPKYLFRKEGQNVTLSCEQNLNHDAMYWYRQDPGQGLRLIYYSQIVNDFQKGDIAEGYSVSREKKESFPLTVTSAQKNPTAFYLCASSLGQAGTNRPQHFGDGTRLSIL.

The chain employs TRBV7-2 and TRBJ2-3; no clear D gene. Germline V lookup: CDR1 SGHTA, CDR2 FQGNSA. This CDR3 has 14 amino acids. V was trimmed by 3 bases and J by 3 bases, leaving 10 bases between them. The CDR3 nucleotides are TGTGCCAGCAGCTTCGTTCCAGCGACAGATACGCAGTATTTT. Amino acids: CASSFVPATDTQYF.

The CDR3 DNA reads as TGTGCCACCAGCTCACGGGATTCCGGGGCCAACGTCCTGACTTTC. It translates to CATSSRDSGANVLTF. The V gene is TRBV15, the J gene TRBJ2-6; TRBD2 is a possible D gene (5 bases). Per germline, CDR1 LNHNV and CDR2 YYDKDF (reference sequence). This CDR3 is 15 amino acids long. Trimming stripped 5 bases from V and 4 bases from J, with 12 bases between.

This chain joins TRBV29-1 and TRBJ2-1; a weak D match, TRBD1 (6 bases). CDR1 and CDR2 from the germline V gene are SQVTM and ANQGSEA. Trimming shortened V by 7 bases and J by 0 bases, and 16 bases separated the two germline ends. There are 15 residues in the CDR3. This CDR3 reads CSARKAGASYNEQFF. Here the CDR3 DNA reads TGCAGCGCTAGAAAAGCAGGGGCCTCCTACAATGAGCAGTTCTTC.

The chain recombines TRBV11-2 with TRBJ2-7, with 11 bases that match TRBD2. This CDR3 contains 15 residues. Looked up from germline, CDR1 is SGHAT and CDR2 is FQNNGV. The trim removed 4 bases at V and 6 bases at J, leaving 8 bases unmatched. Written as DNA, the CDR3 is TGTGCCAGCAGCTCCACCGGGACTAGCGGTATCGAGCAGTACTTC. As protein: CASSSTGTSGIEQYF.

This chain links TRBV27 with TRBJ2-4, with 13 nucleotides matching TRBD2. V lost 5 bases, J lost 7 bases, and 8 bases stayed unmatched. CDR3 length equals 16 residues. Germline V gene data show CDR1 as MNHEY and CDR2 as SMNVEV (reference sequence). CDR3 nucleotide sequence: TGTGCCAGCAGTGGGGGGACTAGCGGGAAATCGAACATTCAGTACTTC. This encodes CASSGGTSGKSNIQYF.

DNA for the CDR3: TGTGCCAGCAGCTTAGTGCTTGGAGACAGGGGCTACGAGCAGTACTTC. Its translation is CASSLVLGDRGYEQYF. The chain uses TRBV7-9 and TRBJ2-7, with 8 positions matching TRBD1. This CDR3 spans 16 amino acids. Germline CDR1 reads SEHNR; CDR2 reads FQNEAQ (reference sequence). V lost 1 base and J lost 3; bases outside the gene matches: 8.

V and J are TRBV2 and TRBJ2-1, with TRBD2 matching over 8 bases. Germline CDR1 SNHLY, CDR2 FYNNEI. Trimming at V came to 6 bases and at J to 1 base, leaving 5 bases not matched to a gene. CDR3 size: 15 residues. The CDR3 coding sequence is TGTGCCAGCAGCCTTGGGACTAGATCCTACAATGAGCAGTTCTTC. It yields the protein CASSLGTRSYNEQFF.

J is TRBJ2-1 and V is TRBV29-1, with 8 bases fitting TRBD1. V gave up 0 bases and J gave up 9 bases; unmatched junction bases: 22. The germline gives CDR1 SQVTM, CDR2 ANQGSEA. The CDR3 extends over 19 amino acids. Written as DNA, the CDR3 is TGCAGCGTTGAAGATGCCAGGGGGCGCGGATTTGTAACTTTGGGTGAGCAGTTCTTC. Residues: CSVEDARGRGFVTLGEQFF.

This chain connects TRBV5-5 to TRBJ1-4; 7 bases agree with TRBD1. Trimming took 5 bases from V and 4 from J; bases not matched to a gene: 8. This CDR3 is built from 15 residues. Germline assignment: CDR1 SGHKS and CDR2 YYEKEE (reference sequence). For the CDR3, the DNA is TGTGCCAGCAGTAGTACAGGGGCGGGTAATGAAAAACTGTTTTTT. Translated, it gives CASSSTGAGNEKLFF. Supplemented by reference TRBV5-5 and TRBJ1-4, the full variable domain reads DAGVTQSPTHLIKTRGQQVTLRCSPISGHKSVSWYQQVLGQGPQFIFQYYEKEERGRGNFPDRFSARQFPNYSSELNVNALLLGDSALYLCASSSTGAGNEKLFFGSGTQLSVL.

V and J are TRBV19 and TRBJ2-3; 7 bases are a match to TRBD1. In germline, CDR1 is LNHDA, CDR2 SQIVND (reference sequence). V shed 5 bases and J 0 bases; nucleotides not matched to a gene: 8. The CDR3 sequence is 16 residues long. The CDR3 sequence is CASSSTGQWSTDTQYF. CDR3 DNA sequence: TGTGCCAGTAGTTCCACGGGACAGTGGAGCACAGATACGCAGTATTTT.

The chain links TRBV25-1 to TRBJ2-5, with TRBD2 as a possible D gene (8 bases). The CDR3 totals 15 residues. Looked up from germline, CDR1 is MGHDK and CDR2 is SYGVNS. V shed 6 bases and J shed 5 bases, with 19 bases lying between them. The CDR3 is CASRVQGTSRETQYF. The CDR3 bases are TGTGCCAGCAGAGTACAGGGGACTAGTAGGGAGACCCAGTACTTC.